One and the same sample provided the 4 T cell receptor beta chains below, sequenced in a study of shared clonotypes between healthy human individuals. TCRdb's table, derived via immunoSEQ multiplex PCR, lists solely in-frame clones and lacks some. This table holds around 320,000 clones, roughly 84% found once. The sample consisted of memory CD8+ T cells sorted from blood. Indicated subset: CD45RO+ cells pooled with CCR7-negative TemRA cells. These TCRs come from a young man in good health.

The CDR3 region has the DNA TGTGCCAGCAGTTCGCTGGGGTCTAGCCTTTTCAATGAGCAGTTCTTC. This sequence encodes CASSSLGSSLFNEQFF. The chain employs TRBV6-6 and TRBJ2-1, with a tentative D call TRBD2 (5 bases). Trimming cost V 4 bases and J 6 bases, with 19 bases left between them. This CDR3 has 16 amino acids. Germline lookup yields CDR1 MNHNY and CDR2 SVGAGI (reference sequence).

The chain carries TRBV27 and TRBJ1-5; 8 positions agree with TRBD1. In germline, CDR1 is MNHEY, CDR2 SMNVEV (reference sequence). The ends lost 3 bases at V and 4 bases at J; junction bases unmatched: 8. The CDR3 length is 16 residues. The CDR3 nucleotides read TGTGCCAGCAGTTTTTGGCCAGGGGGCATAAATCAGCCCCAGCATTTT. It is translated as CASSFWPGGINQPQHF.

This chain joins TRBV5-1 and TRBJ2-3; possibly TRBD2 for D (6 bases). The V end was cut by 4 bases, the J end by 2 bases, with 14 bases between. The CDR3 length is 15 residues. The V gene's germline CDR1 is SGHRS and CDR2 YFSETQ. CDR3 nucleotides: TGCGCCAGCAGCGCGGGACTGCAATCCACAGATACGCAGTATTTT. Protein: CASSAGLQSTDTQYF.

The chain has TRBV5-6 and TRBJ1-5; D perhaps matches TRBD1 (5 bases). Trimming removed 2 bases from V and 4 bases from J, with 13 bases in between. Germline-derived CDR1 and CDR2 are SGHDT and YYEEEE. There are 15 residues in the CDR3. The CDR3 is CASSLSGQFNQPQHF. The DNA for the CDR3 is TGTGCCAGCAGCTTATCAGGGCAGTTTAATCAGCCCCAGCATTTT. The entire variable domain, with the rest obtained from reference TRBV5-6 and TRBJ1-5, is as follows: DAGVTQSPTHLIKTRGQQVTLRCSPKSGHDTVSWYQQALGQGPQFIFQYYEEEERQRGNFPDRFSGHQFPNYSSELNVNALLLGDSALYLCASSLSGQFNQPQHFGDGTRLSIL.